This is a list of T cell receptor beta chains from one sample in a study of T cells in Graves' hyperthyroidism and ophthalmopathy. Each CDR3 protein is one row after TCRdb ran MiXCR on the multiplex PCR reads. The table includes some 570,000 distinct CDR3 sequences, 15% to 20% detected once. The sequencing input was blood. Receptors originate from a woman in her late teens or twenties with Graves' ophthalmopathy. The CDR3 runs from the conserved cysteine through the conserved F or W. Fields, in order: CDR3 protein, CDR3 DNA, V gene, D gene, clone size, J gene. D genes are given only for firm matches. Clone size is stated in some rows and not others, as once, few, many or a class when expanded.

CDR3: CASRLGQYNTEAFF; DNA: TGCGCCAGCAGACTAGGGCAGTATAACACTGAAGCTTTCTTT; V: TRBV5-1; D: -; size: many; J: TRBJ1-1
CDR3: CASSQDMAYGEPQHF; DNA: TGTGCCAGCAGCCAAGATATGGCCTACGGAGAGCCCCAGCATTTT; V: TRBV3-1; D: -; size: -; J: TRBJ1-5
CDR3: CASSWTLEDEKLFF; DNA: TGTGCCAGCAGCTGGACGCTAGAGGACGAAAAACTGTTTTTT; V: TRBV5-4; D: -; size: -; J: TRBJ1-4
CDR3: CASSLLGGAGYTF; DNA: TGTGCCAGCAGCCTGCTAGGCGGCGCTGGCTACACCTTC; V: TRBV5-4; D: -; size: -; J: TRBJ1-2
CDR3: CASSPGQGLNTEAFF; DNA: TGTGCCAGCAGCCCTGGACAGGGCCTGAACACTGAAGCTTTCTTT; V: TRBV11-2; D: TRBD1; size: many; J: TRBJ1-1
CDR3: CASSHSGQGEWMGTEAFF; DNA: TGTGCCAGCAGCCATTCGGGGCAGGGGGAATGGATGGGCACTGAAGCTTTCTTT; V: TRBV4-2; D: TRBD1; size: few; J: TRBJ1-1
CDR3: CASSPFSGGTEAFF; DNA: TGTGCCAGCAGCCCATTCTCCGGGGGGACTGAAGCTTTCTTT; V: TRBV5-5; D: -; size: many; J: TRBJ1-1
CDR3: CASSPGEGSLQETQYF; DNA: TGTGCCAGCAGCCCAGGAGAGGGCTCCCTCCAAGAGACCCAGTACTTC; V: TRBV3-1; D: -; size: many; J: TRBJ2-5
CDR3: CASSDDRGYQETQYF; DNA: TGTGCCAGCAGCGATGACAGGGGGTACCAAGAGACCCAGTACTTC; V: TRBV2; D: TRBD1; size: -; J: TRBJ2-5
CDR3: CASSLGLAGVRYNEQFF; DNA: TGTGCCAGCAGCCTCGGACTAGCGGGAGTAAGGTACAATGAGCAGTTCTTC; V: TRBV7-2; D: TRBD2; size: many; J: TRBJ2-1
CDR3: CASSWTGPYNEQFF; DNA: TGCGCCAGCAGCTGGACAGGGCCCTACAATGAGCAGTTCTTC; V: TRBV5-1; D: TRBD1; size: many; J: TRBJ2-1
CDR3: CASSLRDRGHNQPQHF; DNA: TGTGCCAGCAGCTTACGGGACAGGGGGCATAATCAGCCCCAGCATTTT; V: TRBV7-4; D: TRBD1; size: -; J: TRBJ1-5
CDR3: CASSYSDPTTGELFF; DNA: TGTGCCAGCAGTTACTCGGATCCAACCACCGGGGAGCTGTTTTTT; V: TRBV6-5; D: -; size: few; J: TRBJ2-2
CDR3: CAWAMGTRYEQYF; DNA: TGTGCCTGGGCCATGGGGACCCGGTACGAGCAGTACTTC; V: TRBV30; D: -; size: -; J: TRBJ2-7
CDR3: CTSSNKRGAYEQYF; DNA: TGTACCAGCAGTAATAAGCGGGGGGCCTACGAGCAGTACTTC; V: TRBV6-9; D: TRBD2; size: few; J: TRBJ2-7
CDR3: CSARAGEGYGYTF; DNA: TGCAGTGCTAGAGCCGGGGAGGGGTATGGCTACACCTTC; V: TRBV20-1; D: -; size: -; J: TRBJ1-2
CDR3: CASSLVGGRTDTQYF; DNA: TGTGCCAGCAGCTTAGTGGGGGGCCGGACAGATACGCAGTATTTT; V: TRBV11-2; D: -; size: many; J: TRBJ2-3
CDR3: CATLFAEGNEQFF; DNA: TGTGCCACTCTATTCGCGGAAGGCAATGAGCAGTTCTTC; V: TRBV28; D: -; size: -; J: TRBJ2-1